This record looks at one TCR beta chain sequence and its context. Some clones are missing from TCRdb's copy, which holds only in-frame ones; the method was immunoSEQ multiplex PCR. The sample lists 60,000 to 100,000 clones, about 90% seen once, with 4% to 5.5% in the top ten. The data derive from a study of blood T cell repertoires in COVID-19. As for the study in general: Collection of acute and convalescent COVID-19 samples took place in the United States, Italy and Spain.

The receptor's source is a man over 45 with active COVID-19. Sequencing was carried out using peripheral blood.

The CDR3 coding sequence is TGCGCCAGCAGCCAAACGCCGGGACAGGGTTCGGGAAACACCATATATTTT. Amino acids: CASSQTPGQGSGNTIYF. The chain employs TRBV5-1 and TRBJ1-3, with 9 bases identical to TRBD1. Unmatched junction bases numbered 12, after V lost 4 bases and J lost 4 bases. From germline, CDR1 is SGHRS and CDR2 YFSETQ. The CDR3 totals 17 residues.